A selection of T cell receptor beta chains follows, all from one sample in a study of OX40 agonist ivuxolimab in advanced cancers. Assay used: immunoSEQ multiplex PCR; TCRdb lists only in-frame clones, some missing. Of some 82,000 clones listed, 94% are singletons. The sample in question was CD4+ or CD8+ T cells sorted from blood, obtained in a trial of the OX40 agonist ivuxolimab. These receptors were taken from an adult with an advanced solid tumor such as melanoma, head and neck, liver or kidney cancer. The CDR3 runs from the conserved cysteine through the conserved F or W. Fields, in order: clone size, J gene, D gene, CDR3 length, V gene, CDR3 protein, CDR3 DNA. A D gene is named only where the DNA matches it firmly. The size of a clone is reported for some rows only, either as once, few or many, or as a class for expanded clones.

>-|TRBJ2-7|-|15|TRBV6-1
CASSVVAEGFHEQYF
TGTGCCAGCAGCGTAGTGGCAGAGGGGTTCCACGAGCAGTACTTC
>-|TRBJ1-5|-|14|TRBV28
CASSLDSFNQPQHF
TGTGCCAGCAGCTTGGACAGTTTCAATCAGCCCCAGCATTTT
>-|TRBJ1-2|-|15|TRBV28
CASSFEREISYGYTF
TGTGCCAGCAGTTTTGAGCGGGAAATTTCCTATGGCTACACCTTC
>once|TRBJ2-7|TRBD1|14|TRBV27
CASSRRQGSYEQYF
TGTGCCAGCAGCCGTAGACAGGGTTCCTACGAGCAGTACTTC
>-|TRBJ2-2|TRBD1|14|TRBV2
CASNQQGATGELFF
TGTGCCAGCAATCAACAGGGGGCGACCGGGGAGCTGTTTTTT
>-|TRBJ2-1|TRBD1|16|TRBV28
CASSSTGTGVSNEQFF
TGTGCCAGCAGCTCAACCGGGACAGGGGTCTCCAATGAGCAGTTCTTC
>-|TRBJ2-1|TRBD1|15|TRBV4-3
CASSRTGGRYNEQFF
TGCGCCAGCAGCCGGACAGGGGGCCGTTACAATGAGCAGTTCTTC
>-|TRBJ1-4|TRBD1|14|TRBV5-5
CASSPTGEGEKLFF
TGTGCCAGCAGCCCGACAGGGGAAGGAGAAAAACTGTTTTTT
>-|TRBJ2-7|TRBD2|15|TRBV5-5
CASSLDLAGTYEQYF
TGTGCCAGCAGCTTGGATCTAGCGGGTACCTACGAGCAGTACTTC
>-|TRBJ1-2|-|15|TRBV4-1
CASSQGSGVGDGYTF
TGCGCCAGCAGCCAAGGTTCAGGGGTCGGGGATGGCTACACCTTC
>-|TRBJ1-1|TRBD1|14|TRBV6-5
CASSYTGVNTEAFF
TGTGCCAGCAGTTACACAGGGGTGAACACTGAAGCTTTCTTT
>-|TRBJ1-1|-|17|TRBV29-1
CSVEKLVAGRSDTEAFF
TGCAGCGTTGAGAAGTTAGTCGCAGGTCGGAGTGACACTGAAGCTTTCTTT
>-|TRBJ2-4|-|14|TRBV11-3
CASSPGVAKNIQYF
TGTGCCAGCAGCCCGGGGGTAGCCAAAAACATTCAGTACTTC
>-|TRBJ2-7|-|12|TRBV6-6
CASSPQDYEQYF
TGTGCCAGCAGTCCCCAGGACTACGAGCAGTACTTC
>once|TRBJ2-1|TRBD2|16|TRBV9
CASSGTTSGNYNEQFF
TGTGCCAGCAGCGGGACGACTAGCGGGAACTACAATGAGCAGTTCTTC
>-|TRBJ2-3|-|12|TRBV2
CASSQALGAQYF
TGTGCCAGCAGCCAGGCCTTGGGGGCGCAGTATTTT
>-|TRBJ2-5|TRBD2|15|TRBV30
CAWSRIAGGLETQYF
TGTGCCTGGAGTCGAATAGCGGGAGGCTTAGAGACCCAGTACTTC
>once|TRBJ2-1|-|17|TRBV6-1
CASSEGVTEDTYNEQFF
TGTGCCAGCAGTGAAGGAGTGACAGAGGACACCTACAATGAGCAGTTCTTC
>-|TRBJ2-7|-|12|TRBV9
CASSGTSGEQYF
TGTGCCAGCAGCGGGACCAGTGGGGAGCAGTACTTC
>-|TRBJ2-3|-|16|TRBV2
CASSYLPQGRADTQYF
TGTGCCAGCAGTTACCTCCCGCAGGGGAGGGCGGATACGCAGTATTTT
>once|TRBJ1-5|-|15|TRBV5-4
CASSWAGNSNQPQHF
TGTGCCAGCAGCTGGGCGGGGAATAGCAATCAGCCCCAGCATTTT
>-|TRBJ2-1|TRBD2|15|TRBV7-9
CASSFRLAVYNEQFF
TGTGCCAGCAGCTTTCGGCTAGCGGTCTACAATGAGCAGTTCTTC
>medium-sized|TRBJ2-7|TRBD2|14|TRBV28
CASSLERELYEQYF
TGTGCCAGCAGTTTAGAGCGGGAGCTCTACGAGCAGTACTTC
>-|TRBJ1-2|-|11|TRBV27
CASRGHYGYTF
TGTGCCAGCCGGGGACACTATGGCTACACCTTC
>-|TRBJ1-2|-|12|TRBV4-3
CASSFQGYGYTF
TGCGCCAGCAGCTTCCAGGGCTATGGCTACACCTTC
>-|TRBJ2-7|-|21|TRBV21-1
CARAINIMGQGLVFYQYEQYF
TGTGCCAGGGCGATTAACATTATGGGACAGGGACTTGTTTTTTACCAATACGAGCAGTACTTC
>-|TRBJ2-2|-|15|TRBV5-6
CASSLVGFGAGELFF
TGTGCCAGCAGCTTGGTTGGTTTTGGGGCCGGGGAGCTGTTTTTT
>-|TRBJ2-7|TRBD2|14|TRBV30
CAWSRLSGSTEQYF
TGTGCCTGGAGTCGACTCAGCGGGAGTACCGAGCAGTACTTC